These 7 T cell receptor beta chains came from one sample sequenced in a study of OX40 agonist ivuxolimab in advanced cancers. Using immunoSEQ multiplex PCR, the repertoire was profiled, and TCRdb retains in-frame clones only, with some absent. The sample yields 43,000 or so clones, about 74% seen once. The input for sequencing was CD4+ or CD8+ T cells sorted from blood, taken in a trial of the OX40 agonist ivuxolimab. Receptors were obtained from an adult with an advanced solid tumor such as melanoma, head and neck, liver or kidney cancer.

CDR3 protein: CASSEGYLAELYF. The DNA of the CDR3 is TGTGCCAGCAGTGAAGGCTACCTAGCGGAATTGTACTTC. The chain employs TRBV6-1 and TRBJ2-5, with 7 bases fitting TRBD2. This CDR3 comprises 13 residues. Germline CDR1 is MNHNS and CDR2 is SASEGT. Trimming cost V 1 base and J 13 bases; bases outside gene matches: 9.

The chain has TRBV6-1 and TRBJ2-1; 9 bases map to TRBD1. Germline V lookup: CDR1 MNHNS, CDR2 SASEGT. The ends lost 3 bases at V and 6 bases at J; junction bases unmatched: 3. The CDR3 is made up of 14 amino acids. Written as DNA, the CDR3 is TGTGCCAGCAGTGAGGCGACAGGGGGCAATGAGCAGTTCTTC. As protein: CASSEATGGNEQFF.

The chain employs TRBV15 and TRBJ2-2; D is perhaps TRBD1 or TRBD2 (5 bases each). Trimming pared 0 bases from V and 4 bases from J, leaving 9 bases between. CDR1 and CDR2 from the germline V gene are LNHNV and YYDKDF (reference sequence). This CDR3 comprises 15 residues. The CDR3: CATSREQGPTGELFF. The CDR3 DNA follows: TGTGCCACCAGCAGAGAGCAGGGACCCACCGGGGAGCTGTTTTTT.

This chain uses TRBV2 with TRBJ2-1, with 9 bases matching TRBD2. The germline CDR1 and CDR2 sequences are SNHLY and FYNNEI. Germline trimming cut 2 bases from V and 6 bases from J; bases unmatched to any gene: 5. The CDR3 is 15 residues long. CDR3 sequence reads: CASSEPSGTFNEQFF. In DNA, the CDR3 is TGTGCCAGCAGTGAACCTAGCGGGACCTTCAATGAGCAGTTCTTC.

The chain is built from TRBV27 and TRBJ2-3; D remains ambiguous. V shed 4 bases and J shed 6 bases, with 11 bases lying between them. CDR1 is MNHEY and CDR2 is SMNVEV in the germline V gene (reference sequence). The CDR3 sequence is 13 residues long. Written as DNA, the CDR3 is TGTGCCAGCAGTTCAGCCCGTCTGGATACGCAGTATTTT. Protein: CASSSARLDTQYF.

The rearrangement uses TRBV9 and TRBJ1-1; D is ambiguous. With 1 base removed from V and 7 bases from J, the gap between germline ends came to 11 bases. Germline CDR1 and CDR2: SGDLS and YYNGEE. The length of the CDR3 is 13 residues. The CDR3 loop is CASSVMDRGEAFF. For the CDR3, the DNA is TGTGCCAGCAGCGTAATGGACCGGGGTGAAGCTTTCTTT.

The rearrangement joins TRBV6-5 to TRBJ1-5; D unresolved. The CDR3 consists of 14 residues. CDR1 is MNHEY and CDR2 is SVGAGI in the germline V gene. The germline V and J ends were trimmed by 8 bases and 0 bases, with 11 bases remaining between them. The CDR3 reads CASYAGYSNQPQHF. CDR3 nucleotides: TGTGCCAGCTACGCAGGTTATAGCAATCAGCCCCAGCATTTT.